These 30 T cell receptor beta chains were all obtained from the same sample, sequenced in a study of T cells in Graves' hyperthyroidism and ophthalmopathy (dated by TCRdb to about 2019). The library was generated by multiplex PCR. Sequencer: Illumina HiSeq 2000. Amplification of TCR beta CDR3 regions was carried out from RNA transcripts. The TCR CDR3 was subjected to a first round of RT-PCR using the HTBI primer set and the Qiagen OneStep RT-PCR kit. The raw public reads went through TCRdb reprocessing: fastp at Q25, MiXCR clone calling, in-frame beta chains kept. Here each entry gathers all rows of one CDR3 protein and keeps the most common genes and DNA. This sample holds about 840,000 distinct CDR3 sequences; over 35% were observed only once. The ten largest clones capture approximately 10% of the sample. Sequenced sample: blood. Receptors were obtained from a man in his late teens or twenties with Graves' hyperthyroidism.

This clonotype has a count of ten or more. V usage is TRBV9 and J usage is TRBJ1-1; maybe TRBD1 (5 bases). The germline CDR1 and CDR2 sequences are SGDLS and YYNGEE. This CDR3 region has 13 residues. The V end was cut by 6 bases, the J end by 4 bases, with 13 bases between. This CDR3 is CASNVGGGTEAFF. Here the CDR3 DNA reads TGTGCCAGCAACGTGGGGGGGGGCACTGAAGCTTTCTTT.

To note about this clonotype: Relative to the germline gene, one junction end is altered; a read error may explain this. The CDR3 region is CASSLGDSGGNQPPHF. CDR3 DNA: TGTGCCAGTAGCCTGGGGGATTCGGGGGGCAATCAGCCCCCGCATTTT. The chain employs TRBV19 and TRBJ1-5, with D perhaps TRBD1 (6 bases). CDR3 length: 16 residues. Germline CDR1 is LNHDA and CDR2 is SQIVND (reference sequence).

The rearrangement links TRBV7-9 to TRBJ1-1, with 7 bases matching TRBD1. In germline, CDR1 is SEHNR, CDR2 FQNEAQ (reference sequence). The CDR3 is made up of 13 amino acids. J gave up 6 bases and V 4 bases, and 5 bases lay outside the gene matches. The CDR3 DNA reads TGTGCCAGCAGCTCCCCGGACAGGTCTGAAGCTTTCTTT. Residues: CASSSPDRSEAFF. The variable domain in full, with the rest retrieved from reference TRBV7-9 and TRBJ1-1, is DTGVSQNPRHKITKRGQNVTFRCDPISEHNRLYWYRQTLGQGPEFLTYFQNEAQLEKSRLLSDRFSAERPKGSFSTLEIQRTEQGDSAMYLCASSSPDRSEAFFGQGTRLTVV.

This clonotype was detected a few times. This chain connects TRBV19 to TRBJ1-5; 8 bases are a match to TRBD1. CDR1 is LNHDA and CDR2 is SQIVND in the germline V gene (reference sequence). CDR3 length: 15 residues. V shed 9 bases, J shed 2 bases, and the junction held 9 bases outside the gene matches. The CDR3 bases are TGTGCCAGCAGTTTCGAGGGACAGGGCAATCAGCCCCAGCATTTT. Protein sequence: CASSFEGQGNQPQHF.

This clonotype was recorded at least ten times. The V and J genes are TRBV7-9 and TRBJ2-5, with D possibly TRBD1 on 5 matching bases. The length of the CDR3 is 13 residues. V gave up 4 bases and J gave up 5 bases, with 11 bases separating them. Germline V gene data show CDR1 as SEHNR and CDR2 as FQNEAQ (reference sequence). CDR3 protein: CASSSGHQETQYF. CDR3 DNA: TGTGCCAGCAGCTCCGGACATCAGGAGACCCAGTACTTC. The variable domain in full, completed from reference TRBV7-9 and TRBJ2-5, reads DTGVSQNPRHKITKRGQNVTFRCDPISEHNRLYWYRQTLGQGPEFLTYFQNEAQLEKSRLLSDRFSAERPKGSFSTLEIQRTEQGDSAMYLCASSSGHQETQYFGPGTRLLVL.

This clonotype was seen repeatedly, ten times or more. V is TRBV19 and J is TRBJ1-1; no definite D call. This CDR3 contains 13 residues. Germline V gene lookup returns CDR1 LNHDA and CDR2 SQIVND (reference sequence). With 2 bases removed from V and 2 bases from J, the gap between germline ends came to 6 bases. The DNA of the CDR3 is TGTGCCAGTAGTATAAAGGGCAACACTGAAGCTTTCTTT. Residues: CASSIKGNTEAFF.

This chain joins TRBV27 and TRBJ1-6; D is undetermined. The ends were cut back, 1 base at V and 9 bases at J, with 4 bases in the middle. Germline CDR1 reads MNHEY; CDR2 reads SMNVEV (reference sequence). This CDR3 comprises 12 residues. The CDR3 DNA reads TGTGCCAGCAGTTTATACTCTTCACCCCTCCACTTT. This gives the protein CASSLYSSPLHF.

The chain joins TRBV7-6 to TRBJ1-4, with unresolved D. This CDR3 spans 15 amino acids. V lost 8 bases and J 5 bases, leaving 18 bases between the germline ends. Germline CDR1 is SGHVS and CDR2 is FNYEAQ. The CDR3 sequence: CASGITRTVNEKLFF. The CDR3, as DNA: TGTGCCAGCGGCATCACAAGGACCGTCAATGAAAAACTGTTTTTT.

The sample holds many counts of this clonotype. The rearrangement uses TRBV10-2 and TRBJ1-2, with a possible D match to TRBD1 (6 bases). Germline loops: CDR1 WSHSY, CDR2 SAAADI. V gave up 6 bases and J gave up 6 bases, with 14 bases separating them. The CDR3 has 13 residues. Here the CDR3 DNA reads TGCGCCAGCAGCTCCGGCAGGGGCAATGGCTACACCTTC. Protein: CASSSGRGNGYTF.

The V and J genes are TRBV24-1 and TRBJ2-6; tentative D call: TRBD2 (7 bases). Germline values: CDR1 KGHDR, CDR2 SFDVKD. V shed 12 bases and J shed 6 bases, with 17 bases lying between them. The CDR3 contains 14 residues. The CDR3 loop is CAPIGGGQANVLTF. The CDR3 DNA follows: TGTGCCCCAATAGGGGGGGGCCAGGCCAACGTCCTGACTTTC.

At least ten counts were recorded for this clonotype. The V gene is TRBV7-2, the J gene TRBJ1-2; the D is unclear. Germline lookup yields CDR1 SGHTA and CDR2 FQGNSA. V was clipped by 5 bases and J by 6 bases, with 10 bases between them. The CDR3 runs to 12 residues. CDR3 bases: TGTGCCAGCAGCCGACCCGCGAATGGCTACACCTTC. It is translated as CASSRPANGYTF.

This clonotype was counted many times. CDR3 amino acids: CSAGPSGRANTEAFF. The CDR3 coding sequence is TGCAGTGCTGGACCCTCGGGACGGGCGAACACTGAAGCTTTCTTT. This chain joins TRBV20-1 and TRBJ1-1; D is possibly TRBD1 (5 bases). Deletions cut 5 bases from V and 1 base from J, with 17 bases between. The CDR3 runs 15 residues. Germline loops: CDR1 DFQATT, CDR2 SNEGSKA (reference sequence).

This clonotype was seen a handful of times. J is TRBJ2-7 and V is TRBV14, with D possibly matching TRBD1 (5 bases). Looked up from germline, CDR1 is SGHDN and CDR2 is FVKESK. The CDR3 is 14 residues long. Trimming took 0 bases from V and 4 from J, leaving 10 bases between them. CDR3 sequence: CASSQEGETYEQYF. DNA of the CDR3: TGTGCCAGCAGCCAAGAAGGGGAAACGTACGAGCAGTACTTC.

As to this clonotype: A much larger clone sits a single nucleotide away, making a read error possible. CDR3 DNA: TGTGCCAGCAGCAACGGGGGCGGGGAGCTGTTTTTT. This translates into CASSNGGGELFF. The chain is built from TRBV7-3 and TRBJ2-2, with D possibly TRBD2 on 6 matching bases. The CDR3 has 12 amino acids. The germline V gene has CDR1 SGHTA and CDR2 FQGTGA. V was cut by 5 bases and J by 7 bases, with 8 bases left in between.

This clonotype appeared many times. V and J are TRBV7-9 and TRBJ1-1; D call uncertain. The CDR3 totals 12 residues. CDR1 is SEHNR, CDR2 FQNEAQ, per germline (reference sequence). V gave up 6 bases and J gave up 5 bases, with 10 bases separating them. CDR3 amino acids: CASRSMGTEAFF. In DNA form, the CDR3 reads TGTGCCAGCAGGTCTATGGGGACTGAAGCTTTCTTT.

The chain uses TRBV7-9 and TRBJ1-1, with 9 bases lining up with TRBD1. Germline CDR1 SEHNR, CDR2 FQNEAQ (reference sequence). With 10 bases clipped from V and 1 base from J, the junction kept 10 bases outside the gene matches. The CDR3 covers 15 residues. The CDR3 sequence is CAIGPGQGWNTEAFF. The CDR3 bases are TGTGCCATCGGACCCGGACAGGGGTGGAACACTGAAGCTTTCTTT.

V gene TRBV7-9 combines with J gene TRBJ2-7, with 9 bases fitting TRBD1. After removal of 5 bases from V and 4 bases from J, the junction contained 12 bases not matched to a gene. The CDR3 covers 16 residues. Germline V gives CDR1 SEHNR, CDR2 FQNEAQ (reference sequence). The CDR3 loop reads CASSLLPGQGIYEQYF. CDR3 DNA sequence: TGTGCCAGCAGCCTTTTGCCGGGACAGGGCATTTACGAGCAGTACTTC.

Points on this clonotype: An end of the junction differs from the germline gene, which may be a read error. The rearrangement uses TRBV5-8 and TRBJ2-7, with 7 bases identical to TRBD1. The germline CDR1 and CDR2 sequences are SGHTS and YDEGEE. CDR3 length equals 16 residues. DNA for the CDR3: TGCGCCAGCAGTGTCAGTCGACAGGGAAATTTGGGCGAGCAGTACTTC. Translation gives CASSVSRQGNLGEQYF.

The table lists this clonotype with many counts. The chain links TRBV7-9 to TRBJ2-7, with D unresolved. The germline V and J ends were trimmed by 2 bases and 1 base, with 6 bases remaining between them. Germline V CDR1 and CDR2: SEHNR, FQNEAQ (reference sequence). The CDR3 runs to 13 residues. The CDR3 loop reads CASSLMGSYEQYF. In DNA, the CDR3 is TGTGCCAGCAGCTTAATGGGGTCCTACGAGCAGTACTTC.

The chain joins TRBV2 to TRBJ2-7, with 10 bases that match TRBD2. CDR3 size: 18 residues. Germline V gives CDR1 SNHLY, CDR2 FYNNEI. V gave up 3 bases and J gave up 0 bases; unmatched junction bases: 11. Written as DNA, the CDR3 is TGTGCCAGCAGTGACGGGCTAGCGGGAGTTCTAATCTCCTACGAGCAGTACTTC. This translates into CASSDGLAGVLISYEQYF.

The V call is TRBV3-1, the J call TRBJ1-1, with TRBD1 identical over 8 bases. The CDR3 has 15 residues. Germline V gene sequence: CDR1 LGHDT, CDR2 YNNKEL (reference sequence). J gave up 2 bases and V 2 bases, and 4 bases lay outside the gene matches. The CDR3 sequence is CASSQLTGDNTEAFF. The CDR3, as DNA: TGTGCCAGCAGCCAATTGACAGGGGATAACACTGAAGCTTTCTTT.

This clonotype occurred once. J is TRBJ2-2 and V is TRBV9, with 7 bases fitting TRBD2. CDR1 is SGDLS, CDR2 YYNGEE, per germline. This CDR3 spans 17 amino acids. V dropped 0 bases and J dropped 2; count of bases not matched to a gene: 7. The CDR3 sequence: CASSVGPGGSNTGELFF. In nucleotides, the CDR3 is TGTGCCAGCAGCGTAGGACCGGGAGGCTCAAACACCGGGGAGCTGTTTTTT.

The rearrangement links TRBV7-8 to TRBJ2-7; 7 bases match TRBD1. Germline trimming cut 4 bases from V and 7 bases from J; bases unmatched to any gene: 19. Germline V gives CDR1 SGHVS, CDR2 FQNEAQ. The CDR3 is 17 residues long. The CDR3 coding sequence is TGTGCCAGCAGCTCTTACTCCAGGACAGGAGGCCCAGATGAGCAGTACTTC. Its protein product is CASSSYSRTGGPDEQYF.

This clonotype appeared a few times. The V gene is TRBV20-1, the J gene TRBJ2-7; no reliable D call. This CDR3 is 12 amino acids long. V dropped 8 bases and J dropped 3 bases, with 14 bases sitting between them. The germline CDR1 and CDR2 sequences are DFQATT and SNEGSKA (reference sequence). CDR3: CSNHKNLYEQYF. The CDR3 region has the DNA TGCAGTAATCACAAAAATCTCTACGAGCAGTACTTC.

Ten or more counts support this clonotype. The DNA of the CDR3 is TGTGCCAGCAGTTCCTTACAGGGGAGTGGAAACACCATATATTTT. Amino acid sequence: CASSSLQGSGNTIYF. The rearrangement joins TRBV7-9 to TRBJ1-3, with 7 bases matching TRBD1. This CDR3 contains 15 residues. V trimming: 6 bases; J trimming: 3 bases; junction bases outside the gene matches: 8. Germline CDR1 reads SEHNR; CDR2 reads FQNEAQ (reference sequence).

This sequence joins TRBV2 and TRBJ2-2; 8 positions match TRBD2. With 7 bases clipped from V and 4 bases from J, the junction kept 8 bases outside the gene matches. This CDR3 spans 15 amino acids. From germline, CDR1 is SNHLY and CDR2 FYNNEI. The CDR3 DNA sequence: TGTGCCAGCAAACGGCGGGGGGTGGGCACCGGGGAGCTGTTTTTT. Translated: CASKRRGVGTGELFF.

The chain recombines TRBV28 with TRBJ2-7, with TRBD2 matching 9 bases. The V segment lost 5 bases and the J segment 4 bases; nucleotides outside the gene matches: 12. The CDR3 is made up of 16 amino acids. The germline CDR1 and CDR2 sequences are MDHEN and SYDVKM. The CDR3 spells CASSPYRDSGSYEQYF. CDR3 nucleotide sequence: TGTGCCAGCAGTCCCTATCGGGATAGCGGGAGTTACGAGCAGTACTTC.

This sequence joins TRBV7-9 and TRBJ1-4, with D uncertain. This CDR3 comprises 17 residues. V gave up 5 bases and J gave up 4 bases, with 20 bases separating them. Germline values: CDR1 SEHNR, CDR2 FQNEAQ (reference sequence). The CDR3, as DNA: TGTGCCAGCAGCGCTATAGGGTCGGAGACCCTTAATGAAAAACTGTTTTTT. It is translated as CASSAIGSETLNEKLFF.

This clonotype was observed a single time. The chain recombines TRBV7-8 with TRBJ1-1; maybe TRBD1 (6 bases). CDR3 length: 14 amino acids. Germline CDR1 reads SGHVS; CDR2 reads FQNEAQ. Trimming took off 0 bases at V and 6 bases at J, with 11 bases between the two ends. For the CDR3, the DNA is TGTGCCAGCAGCTTAGCCTTTGGGGGGCCTGAAGCTTTCTTT. This gives the protein CASSLAFGGPEAFF.

This clonotype has ten or more counts. V usage is TRBV9 and J usage is TRBJ2-5; tentative D call: TRBD1 (6 bases). Germline assignment: CDR1 SGDLS and CDR2 YYNGEE. This CDR3 has 14 residues. Trimming left V 0 bases short and J 2 bases short, with 8 bases between. CDR3: CASSVGTVQETQYF. The CDR3 nucleotides are TGTGCCAGCAGCGTAGGGACAGTTCAAGAGACCCAGTACTTC.